This TCR beta chain was profiled in a study of blood T cell repertoires in COVID-19. Study-wide background: Both acute and convalescent COVID-19 samples were obtained from the United States, Italy and Spain. Sources were T cells, B-cell-depleted T cells, or PBMCs; the material itself was cDNA or gDNA.

Original handling: Quantification of nucleated cells was approximated via reference gene primer amplification. Sequencing used immunoSEQ multiplex PCR; TCRdb keeps in-frame clones, though not all of them. V, J and clone size are taken as reported in that table, and D and trimming were inferred from the DNA itself. The sample gives some 87,000 clones, roughly 89% of which show up once; roughly 3.5% is in the top ten. About this clone itself: The identical CDR3 is also encoded by other nucleotide sequences in the sample.

The sequence derives from a woman between 70 and 85 years old with acute or convalescent COVID-19. Sequences were obtained from peripheral blood.

CDR3 coding DNA: TGTGCCAGCAGCCAGCTAACGGGAAACACTGAAGCTTTCTTT. This encodes CASSQLTGNTEAFF. The V call is TRBV3-1 (or the pseudogene TRBV3-2), the J call TRBJ1-1; D gene ambiguous. This CDR3 is 14 amino acids long. V was cut by 3 bases and J by 2 bases, with 10 bases left in between. Germline-derived CDR1 and CDR2 are LGHDT and YNNKEL (reference sequence).